What follows are 10 T cell receptor beta chains derived from one specimen sequenced in a study of T cell repertoires in cytomegalovirus infection. These receptors are not linked to any known antigen. TCRdb analysed the reads with MiXCR anew, one entry per CDR3 protein. This sample yields approximately 910,000 distinct CDR3 sequences, of which less than 40% are seen a single time; over 13% belongs to the top ten. Source: cultured CD8+ T cells from PBMCs, taken from culture after CMV antigen stimulation. The receptor source for this set is a human donor in good health (CMV status not recorded). Some clones in this sample may be carry-over from other donors' samples.

This chain joins TRBV19 and TRBJ2-7, with a tentative D call TRBD2 (6 bases). The CDR3 extends over 16 amino acids. V dropped 5 bases and J dropped 0 bases, with 17 bases sitting between them. CDR1 is LNHDA and CDR2 is SQIVND in the germline V gene (reference sequence). The CDR3 is CASSVRGMPSSYEQYF. In DNA, the CDR3 is TGTGCCAGTAGTGTTCGGGGGATGCCTAGCTCCTACGAGCAGTACTTC. The entire variable domain, with the rest obtained from reference TRBV19 and TRBJ2-7, is as follows: DGGITQSPKYLFRKEGQNVTLSCEQNLNHDAMYWYRQDPGQGLRLIYYSQIVNDFQKGDIAEGYSVSREKKESFPLTVTSAQKNPTAFYLCASSVRGMPSSYEQYFGPGTRLTVT.

This clonotype was detected a few times. The J gene is TRBJ1-1, the V gene TRBV6-1; the D is unclear. V lost 10 bases, J lost 4 bases, and 13 bases lay in between. The germline gives CDR1 MNHNS, CDR2 SASEGT. The CDR3 extends over 12 amino acids. The CDR3 nucleotides are TGTGCCACCTACAGATATGGCACTGAAGCTTTCTTT. This gives the protein CATYRYGTEAFF.

The chain recombines TRBV7-6 with TRBJ1-2; TRBD1 agrees at 8 bases. CDR3 length equals 15 residues. After removal of 5 bases from V and 4 bases from J, the junction contained 9 bases not matched to a gene. Germline V CDR1 and CDR2: SGHVS, FNYEAQ. DNA for the CDR3: TGTGCCAGCAGCCCCCCTCGGACAGGGACCTATGGCTACACCTTC. This encodes CASSPPRTGTYGYTF.

V is TRBV7-6 and J is TRBJ1-4; 8 positions agree with TRBD1. V dropped 5 bases and J dropped 3; count of bases not matched to a gene: 8. The length of the CDR3 is 16 residues. The germline V gene has CDR1 SGHVS and CDR2 FNYEAQ. DNA of the CDR3: TGTGCCAGCAGCGGACAGGGAAGGGTATCTAATGAAAAACTGTTTTTT. Amino acid sequence: CASSGQGRVSNEKLFF.

The rearrangement joins TRBV19 to TRBJ1-1, with D tentatively TRBD1 (5 bases). Trimming removed 7 bases from V and 3 bases from J, with 15 bases in between. Germline V gives CDR1 LNHDA, CDR2 SQIVND (reference sequence). The CDR3 sequence is 14 residues long. The CDR3 bases are TGTGCCAGTATGGGGGACTCGGGGGACACTGAAGCTTTCTTT. Its translation: CASMGDSGDTEAFF.

In DNA form, the CDR3 reads TGTGCCAGCAGTTACAATGGGGTGGGCTACACCTTC. It specifies CASSYNGVGYTF. The V and J genes are TRBV6-2 or TRBV6-3 and TRBJ1-2; D is unclear. Trimming pared 2 bases from V and 8 bases from J, leaving 9 bases between. CDR1 and CDR2 (germline): MNHEY, SVGEGT. The CDR3 extends over 12 amino acids.

This chain's CDR3 is CASRGRGDEKLFF. The CDR3 DNA reads TGTGCCTCTCGGGGGAGGGGTGACGAAAAACTGTTTTTT. The chain has TRBV14 and TRBJ1-4; perhaps TRBD1 as D (5 bases). The CDR3 runs 13 residues. V lost 11 bases and J lost 8, with 18 bases in between. The V gene's germline CDR1 is SGHDN and CDR2 FVKESK.

The chain employs TRBV9 and TRBJ1-3, with 9 bases identical to TRBD1. The CDR3 extends over 14 amino acids. Trimming at V came to 3 bases and at J to 8 bases, leaving 6 bases not matched to a gene. Germline CDR1 reads SGDLS; CDR2 reads YYNGEE. The CDR3 is CASSETGGTDTIYF. In DNA form, the CDR3 reads TGTGCCAGCAGCGAGACAGGGGGTACTGACACCATATATTTT.

This clonotype has only a few counts. The chain employs TRBV15 and TRBJ1-5, with a weak D call TRBD1 (6 bases). V was clipped by 0 bases and J by 6 bases, with 12 bases between them. Germline V gives CDR1 LNHNV, CDR2 YYDKDF (reference sequence). The CDR3 runs to 15 residues. CDR3 loop: CATSRDRRGAQPQHF. The CDR3 nucleotides read TGTGCCACCAGCAGAGATCGGAGGGGGGCTCAGCCCCAGCATTTT.

The rearrangement links TRBV19 to TRBJ2-1, with 7 bases that match TRBD2. CDR1 is LNHDA, CDR2 SQIVND, per germline (reference sequence). V lost 0 bases, J lost 0 bases, and 2 bases stayed unmatched. The CDR3 extends over 16 amino acids. The CDR3 DNA reads as TGTGCCAGTAGTATAGAGGGGGAGGGCTCCTACAATGAGCAGTTCTTC. Encoded protein: CASSIEGEGSYNEQFF.